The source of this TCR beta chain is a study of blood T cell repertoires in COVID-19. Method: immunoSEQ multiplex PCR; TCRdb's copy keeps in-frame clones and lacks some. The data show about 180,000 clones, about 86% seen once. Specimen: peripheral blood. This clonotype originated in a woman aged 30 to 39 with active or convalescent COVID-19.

CDR3 protein: CASSLSGRRQETQYF. DNA of the CDR3: TGTGCCAGCAGCTTGTCGGGAAGGAGGCAAGAGACCCAGTACTTC. The V gene is TRBV7-2, the J gene TRBJ2-5; possible D gene TRBD2, 5 bases. V lost 3 bases and J lost 2, with 13 bases in between. The germline gives CDR1 SGHTA, CDR2 FQGNSA. The CDR3 runs to 15 residues. Full variable domain (rest looked up from reference TRBV7-2 and TRBJ2-5): GAGVSQSPSNKVTEKGKDVELRCDPISGHTALYWYRQSLGQGLEFLIYFQGNSAPDKSGLPSDRFSAERTGGSVSTLTIQRTQQEDSAVYLCASSLSGRRQETQYFGPGTRLLVL.